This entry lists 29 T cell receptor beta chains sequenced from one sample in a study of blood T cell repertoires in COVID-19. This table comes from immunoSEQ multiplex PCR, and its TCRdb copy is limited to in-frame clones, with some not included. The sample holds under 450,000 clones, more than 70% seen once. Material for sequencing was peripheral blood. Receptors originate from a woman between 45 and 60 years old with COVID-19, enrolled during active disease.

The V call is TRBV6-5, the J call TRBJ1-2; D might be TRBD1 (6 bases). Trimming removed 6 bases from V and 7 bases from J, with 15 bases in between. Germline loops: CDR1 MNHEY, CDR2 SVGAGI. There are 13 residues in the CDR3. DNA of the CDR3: TGTGCCAGCAGACGAGGGGGGGATGGTGGCTACACCTTC. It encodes CASRRGGDGGYTF.

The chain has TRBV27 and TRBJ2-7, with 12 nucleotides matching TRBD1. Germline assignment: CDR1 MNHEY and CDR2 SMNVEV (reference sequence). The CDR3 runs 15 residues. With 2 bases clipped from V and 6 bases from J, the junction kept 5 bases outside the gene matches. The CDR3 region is CASSLRGQGASEQYF. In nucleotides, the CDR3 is TGTGCCAGCAGTTTACGGGGACAGGGGGCCTCCGAGCAGTACTTC.

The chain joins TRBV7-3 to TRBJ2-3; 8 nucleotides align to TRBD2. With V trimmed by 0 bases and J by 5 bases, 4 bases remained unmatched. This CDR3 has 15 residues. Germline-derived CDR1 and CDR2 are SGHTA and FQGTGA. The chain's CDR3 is CASSLTSSGGDTQYF. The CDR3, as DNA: TGTGCCAGCAGCTTAACTTCCAGCGGGGGAGATACGCAGTATTTT.

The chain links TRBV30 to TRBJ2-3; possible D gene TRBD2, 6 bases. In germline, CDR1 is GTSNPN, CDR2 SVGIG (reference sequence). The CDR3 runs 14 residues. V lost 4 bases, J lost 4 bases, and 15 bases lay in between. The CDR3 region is CAWTPGERADTQYF. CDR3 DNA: TGTGCCTGGACCCCGGGAGAGCGCGCAGATACGCAGTATTTT.

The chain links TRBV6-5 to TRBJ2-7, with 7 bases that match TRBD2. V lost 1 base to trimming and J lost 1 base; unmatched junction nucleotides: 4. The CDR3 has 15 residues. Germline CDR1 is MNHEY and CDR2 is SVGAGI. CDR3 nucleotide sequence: TGTGCCAGCAGTTACTGGCGGGGGACTTCCTACGAGCAGTACTTC. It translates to CASSYWRGTSYEQYF.

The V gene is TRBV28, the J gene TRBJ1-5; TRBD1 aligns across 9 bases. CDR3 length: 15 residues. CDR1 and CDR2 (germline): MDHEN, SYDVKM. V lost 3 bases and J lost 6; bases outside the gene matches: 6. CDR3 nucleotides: TGTGCCAGCAGTTTCCTCGGGACAGGGTTTCAGCCCCAGCATTTT. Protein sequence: CASSFLGTGFQPQHF.

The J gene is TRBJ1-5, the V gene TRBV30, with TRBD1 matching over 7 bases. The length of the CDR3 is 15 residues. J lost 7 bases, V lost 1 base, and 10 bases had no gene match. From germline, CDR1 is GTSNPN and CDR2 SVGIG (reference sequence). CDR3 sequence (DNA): TGTGCCTGGAGTGGGGCAGGGGGTTGGGAACAGCCCCAGCATTTT. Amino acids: CAWSGAGGWEQPQHF.

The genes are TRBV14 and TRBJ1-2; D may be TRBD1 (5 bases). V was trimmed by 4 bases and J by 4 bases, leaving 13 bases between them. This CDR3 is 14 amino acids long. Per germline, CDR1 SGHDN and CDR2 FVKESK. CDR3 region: CASSRNRQGYGYTF. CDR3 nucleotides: TGTGCCAGCAGCCGCAACAGGCAGGGCTATGGCTACACCTTC. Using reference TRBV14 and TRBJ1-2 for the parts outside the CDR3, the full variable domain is EAGVTQFPSHSVIEKGQTVTLRCDPISGHDNLYWYRRVMGKEIKFLLHFVKESKQDESGMPNNRFLAERTGGTYSTLKVQPAELEDSGVYFCASSRNRQGYGYTFGSGTRLTVV.

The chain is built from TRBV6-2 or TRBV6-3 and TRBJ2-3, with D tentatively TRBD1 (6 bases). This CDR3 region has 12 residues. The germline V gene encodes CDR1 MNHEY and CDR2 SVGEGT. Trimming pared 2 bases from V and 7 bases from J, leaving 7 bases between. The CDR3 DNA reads TGTGCCAGCAGTTACGGGACACATACGCAGTATTTT. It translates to CASSYGTHTQYF.

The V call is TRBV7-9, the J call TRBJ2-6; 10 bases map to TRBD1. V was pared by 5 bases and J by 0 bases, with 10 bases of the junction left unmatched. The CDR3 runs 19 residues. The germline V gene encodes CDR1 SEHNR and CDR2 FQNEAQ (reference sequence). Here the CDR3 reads CASSITGTGDSSGANVLTF. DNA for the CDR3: TGTGCCAGCAGCATAACCGGGACAGGGGATAGCTCTGGGGCCAACGTCCTGACTTTC.

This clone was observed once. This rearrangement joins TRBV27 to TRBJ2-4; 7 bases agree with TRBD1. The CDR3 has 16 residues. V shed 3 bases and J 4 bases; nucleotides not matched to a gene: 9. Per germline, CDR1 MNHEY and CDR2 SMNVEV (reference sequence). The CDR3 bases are TGTGCCAGCAGTTTTTTAGCCGGGACAGAGAAAAACATTCAGTACTTC. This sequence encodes CASSFLAGTEKNIQYF.

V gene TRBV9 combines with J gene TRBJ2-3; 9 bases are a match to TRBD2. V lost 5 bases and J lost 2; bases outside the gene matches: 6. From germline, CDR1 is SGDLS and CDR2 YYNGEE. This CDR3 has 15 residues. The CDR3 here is CASSTAGGFTDTQYF. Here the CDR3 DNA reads TGTGCCAGCAGTACAGCGGGGGGATTCACAGATACGCAGTATTTT.

CDR3 amino acids: CASSRGVWDIQYF. CDR3 DNA sequence: TGTGCCAGCAGCCGGGGGGTTTGGGACATTCAGTACTTC. The chain couples TRBV3-1 (or the pseudogene TRBV3-2) to TRBJ2-4; D may be TRBD2 (6 bases). This CDR3 is built from 13 residues. Germline V gives CDR1 LGHDT, CDR2 YNNKEL (reference sequence). V dropped 4 bases and J dropped 8 bases, with 12 bases sitting between them.

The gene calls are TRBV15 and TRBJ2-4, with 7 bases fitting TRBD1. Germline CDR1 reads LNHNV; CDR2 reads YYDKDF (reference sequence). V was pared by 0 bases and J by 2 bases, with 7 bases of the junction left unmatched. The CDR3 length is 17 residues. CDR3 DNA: TGTGCCACCAGCAGAGAAACACCACAGGGGTCCAAAAACATTCAGTACTTC. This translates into CATSRETPQGSKNIQYF.

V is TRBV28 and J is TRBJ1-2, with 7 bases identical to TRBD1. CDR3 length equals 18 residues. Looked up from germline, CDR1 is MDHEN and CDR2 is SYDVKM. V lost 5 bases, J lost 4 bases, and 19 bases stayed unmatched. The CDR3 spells CASSIRDRAVRGLYGYTF. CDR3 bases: TGTGCCAGCAGTATCCGGGACAGAGCCGTCAGAGGGCTCTATGGCTACACCTTC.

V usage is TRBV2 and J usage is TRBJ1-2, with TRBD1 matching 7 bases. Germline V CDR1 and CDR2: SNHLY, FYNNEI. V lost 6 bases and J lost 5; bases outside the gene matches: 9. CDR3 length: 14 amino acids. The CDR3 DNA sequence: TGTGCCAGCAGCGTGACCGGGACAGCATATGGCTACACCTTC. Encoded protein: CASSVTGTAYGYTF.

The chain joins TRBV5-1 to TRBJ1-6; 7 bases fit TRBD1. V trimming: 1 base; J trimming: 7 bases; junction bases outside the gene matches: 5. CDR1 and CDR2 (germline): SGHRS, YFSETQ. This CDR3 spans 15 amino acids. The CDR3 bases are TGCGCCAGCAGCTTGAGGGCAGGGGGAAATTCACCCCTCCACTTT. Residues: CASSLRAGGNSPLHF. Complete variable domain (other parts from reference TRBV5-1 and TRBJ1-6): KAGVTQTPRYLIKTRGQQVTLSCSPISGHRSVSWYQQTPGQGLQFLFEYFSETQRNKGNFPGRFSGRQFSNSRSEMNVSTLELGDSALYLCASSLRAGGNSPLHFGNGTRLTVT.

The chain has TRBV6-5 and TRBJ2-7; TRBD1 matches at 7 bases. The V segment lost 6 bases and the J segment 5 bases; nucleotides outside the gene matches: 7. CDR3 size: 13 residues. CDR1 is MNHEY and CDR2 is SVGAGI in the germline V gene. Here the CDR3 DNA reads TGTGCCAGCAGGCGACAGGGTCCGAACGAGCAGTACTTC. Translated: CASRRQGPNEQYF.

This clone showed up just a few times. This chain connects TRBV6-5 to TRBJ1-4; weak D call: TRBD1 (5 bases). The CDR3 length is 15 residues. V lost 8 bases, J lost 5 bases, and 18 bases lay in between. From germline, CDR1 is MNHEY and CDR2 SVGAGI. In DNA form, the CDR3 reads TGTGCCAGCTCCTCAAGGCGGACACAAAATGAAAAACTGTTTTTT. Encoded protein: CASSSRRTQNEKLFF.

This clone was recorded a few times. This CDR3 reads CASSQGTGGLGEQYF. CDR3 DNA sequence: TGTGCCAGCAGCCAAGGGACAGGAGGCCTTGGCGAGCAGTACTTC. J is TRBJ2-7 and V is TRBV3-1 (or the pseudogene TRBV3-2), with TRBD1 matching 7 bases. Trimming at V came to 1 base and at J to 6 bases, leaving 9 bases not matched to a gene. Per the germline V gene, CDR1 is LGHDT and CDR2 is YNNKEL (reference sequence). The CDR3 length is 15 residues.

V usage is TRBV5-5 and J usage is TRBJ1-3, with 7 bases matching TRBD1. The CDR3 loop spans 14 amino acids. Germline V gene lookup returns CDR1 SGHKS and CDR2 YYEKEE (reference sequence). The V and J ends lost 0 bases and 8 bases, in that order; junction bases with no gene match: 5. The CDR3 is CASSLARGRDTIYF. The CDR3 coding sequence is TGTGCCAGCAGCTTGGCGAGGGGGCGCGACACCATATATTTT.

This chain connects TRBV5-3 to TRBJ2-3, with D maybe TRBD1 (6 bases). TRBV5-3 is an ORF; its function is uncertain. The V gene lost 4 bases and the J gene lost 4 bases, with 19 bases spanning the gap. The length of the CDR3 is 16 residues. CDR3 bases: TGTGCCAGAAGCGGGAACAGGGTTCTTTGGGCAGATACGCAGTATTTT. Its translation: CARSGNRVLWADTQYF.

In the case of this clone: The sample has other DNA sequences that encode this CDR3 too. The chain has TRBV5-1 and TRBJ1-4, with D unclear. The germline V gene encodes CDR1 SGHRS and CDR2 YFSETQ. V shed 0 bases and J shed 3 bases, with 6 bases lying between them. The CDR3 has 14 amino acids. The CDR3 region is CASSLAGSNEKLFF. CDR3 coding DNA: TGCGCCAGCAGCTTGGCGGGGTCTAATGAAAAACTGTTTTTT.

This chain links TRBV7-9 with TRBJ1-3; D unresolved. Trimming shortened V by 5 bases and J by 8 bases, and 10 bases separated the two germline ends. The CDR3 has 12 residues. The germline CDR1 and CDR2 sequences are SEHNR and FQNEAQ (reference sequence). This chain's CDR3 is CASSREGDTIYF. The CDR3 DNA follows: TGTGCCAGCAGCCGCGAAGGAGACACCATATATTTT.

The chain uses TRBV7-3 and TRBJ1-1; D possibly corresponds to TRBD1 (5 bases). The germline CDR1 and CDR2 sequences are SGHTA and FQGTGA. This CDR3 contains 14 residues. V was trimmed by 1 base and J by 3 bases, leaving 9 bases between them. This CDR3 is CASSLIGGDTEAFF. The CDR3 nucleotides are TGTGCCAGCAGCTTAATAGGAGGGGACACTGAAGCTTTCTTT.

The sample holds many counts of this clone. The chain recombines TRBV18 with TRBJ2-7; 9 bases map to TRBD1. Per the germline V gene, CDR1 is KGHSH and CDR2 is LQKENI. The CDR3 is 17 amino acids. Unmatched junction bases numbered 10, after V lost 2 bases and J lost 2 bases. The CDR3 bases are TGTGCCAGCTCACCATCCTCCTGGGACAGGGTACCCTACGAGCAGTACTTC. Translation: CASSPSSWDRVPYEQYF.

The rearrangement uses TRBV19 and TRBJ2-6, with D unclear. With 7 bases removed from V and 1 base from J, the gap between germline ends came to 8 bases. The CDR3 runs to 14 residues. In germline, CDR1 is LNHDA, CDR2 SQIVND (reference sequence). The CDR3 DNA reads TGTGCCAGTACTAGGCTATCTGGGGCCAACGTCCTGACTTTC. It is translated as CASTRLSGANVLTF.

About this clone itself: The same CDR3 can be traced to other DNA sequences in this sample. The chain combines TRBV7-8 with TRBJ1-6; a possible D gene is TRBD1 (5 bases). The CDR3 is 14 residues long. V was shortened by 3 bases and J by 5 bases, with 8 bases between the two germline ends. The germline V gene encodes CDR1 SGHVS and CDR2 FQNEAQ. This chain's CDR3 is CASSLQGDNSPLHF. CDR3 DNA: TGTGCCAGCAGCTTGCAGGGTGATAATTCACCCCTCCACTTT.

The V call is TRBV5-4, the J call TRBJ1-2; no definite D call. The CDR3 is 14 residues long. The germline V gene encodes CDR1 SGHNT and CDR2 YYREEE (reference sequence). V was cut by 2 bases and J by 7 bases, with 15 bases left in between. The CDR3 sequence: CASSFPRGSSGYTF. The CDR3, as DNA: TGTGCCAGCAGCTTTCCCAGAGGATCCAGTGGCTACACCTTC.